The clone carrying this T cell receptor (beta chain) was picked up one time. The sample originates from a study of blood T cell repertoires in COVID-19. Looked up from germline, CDR1 is MGHDK and CDR2 is SYGVNS. V dropped 1 base and J dropped 3 bases, with 8 bases sitting between them. The CDR3 is made up of 14 amino acids. In the original analysis: Cell counts per sample came from amplifying reference gene primers. TCRdb keeps only in-frame clones here, not all; method: immunoSEQ multiplex PCR. That table furnishes V, J and clone size, whereas the DNA furnished D and trimming. This table holds about 28,000 clones, over 75% found once.

The sequenced sample consisted of peripheral blood. This clonotype was sampled from a human donor in a cohort sampled during active COVID-19. V usage is TRBV25-1 and J usage is TRBJ2-3; TRBD1 is a possible D gene (6 bases). The CDR3 DNA sequence: TGTGCCAGCAGTGAATCCCAGGGGACAGATACGCAGTATTTT. This encodes CASSESQGTDTQYF.